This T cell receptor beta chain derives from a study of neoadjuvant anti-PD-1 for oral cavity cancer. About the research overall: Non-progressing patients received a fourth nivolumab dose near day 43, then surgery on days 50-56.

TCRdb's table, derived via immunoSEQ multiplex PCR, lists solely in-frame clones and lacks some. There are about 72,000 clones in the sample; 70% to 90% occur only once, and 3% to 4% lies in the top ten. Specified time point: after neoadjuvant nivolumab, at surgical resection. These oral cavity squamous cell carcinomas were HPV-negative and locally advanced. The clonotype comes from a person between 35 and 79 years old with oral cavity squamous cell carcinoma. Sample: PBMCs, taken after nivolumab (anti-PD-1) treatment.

The CDR3 sequence: CASSLEGAQGNTIYF. The CDR3 nucleotides read TGCGCCAGCAGCTTGGAAGGGGCGCAAGGAAACACCATATATTTT. The rearrangement links TRBV5-1 to TRBJ1-3, with a tentative D call TRBD1 (5 bases). This CDR3 comprises 15 residues. V lost 0 bases and J lost 4, with 11 bases in between. Germline CDR1 and CDR2: SGHRS and YFSETQ.